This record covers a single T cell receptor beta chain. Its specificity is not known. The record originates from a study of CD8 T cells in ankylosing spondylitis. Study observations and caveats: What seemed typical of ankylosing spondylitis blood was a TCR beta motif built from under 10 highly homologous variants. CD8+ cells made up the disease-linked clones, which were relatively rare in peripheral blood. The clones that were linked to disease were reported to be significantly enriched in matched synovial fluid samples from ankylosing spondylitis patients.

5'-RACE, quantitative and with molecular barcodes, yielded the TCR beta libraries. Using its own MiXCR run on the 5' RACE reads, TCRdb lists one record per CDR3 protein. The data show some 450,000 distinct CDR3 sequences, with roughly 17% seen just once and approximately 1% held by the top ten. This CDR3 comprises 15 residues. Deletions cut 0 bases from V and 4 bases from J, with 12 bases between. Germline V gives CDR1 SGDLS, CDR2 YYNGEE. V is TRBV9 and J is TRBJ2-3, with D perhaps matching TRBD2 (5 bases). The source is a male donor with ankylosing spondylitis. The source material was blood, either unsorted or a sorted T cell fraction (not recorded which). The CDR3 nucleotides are TGTGCCAGCAGCGTAGGCCCCTGGACTTCAGATACGCAGTATTTT. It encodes CASSVGPWTSDTQYF. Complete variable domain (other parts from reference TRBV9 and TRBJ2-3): DSGVTQTPKHLITATGQRVTLRCSPRSGDLSVYWYQQSLDQGLQFLIQYYNGEERAKGNILERFSAQQFPDLHSELNLSSLELGDSALYFCASSVGPWTSDTQYFGPGTRLTVL.